Below, 5 T cell receptor beta chains from the same sample are listed, as sequenced in a study of CD8+ T cells in alopecia areata. Regarding treatment: oral pan-JAK inhibitor, 5-10 mg twice daily. After isolation, RNA underwent reverse transcription to generate cDNA as the sequencing template. Using immunoSEQ multiplex PCR, the repertoire was profiled, and TCRdb retains in-frame clones only, with some absent. Altogether approximately 170,000 clones are present, less than 70% being singletons, with the ten largest covering 11% to 15%. Source: CD4+ T cells sorted from blood, taken at week 24, from a patient treated with tofacitinib. Source of these receptors: a human donor with alopecia areata.

The rearrangement uses TRBV9 and TRBJ1-1; D remains ambiguous. This CDR3 is built from 16 residues. Germline CDR1 reads SGDLS; CDR2 reads YYNGEE. Trimming stripped 0 bases from V and 3 bases from J, with 15 bases between. The CDR3 reads CASSVGLTSKDTEAFF. CDR3 DNA: TGTGCCAGCAGCGTAGGACTGACAAGCAAGGACACTGAAGCTTTCTTT.

This clone has more than one count but fewer than ten. J is TRBJ2-4 and V is TRBV5-1; 10 bases align to TRBD1. This CDR3 spans 15 amino acids. Unmatched junction bases numbered 5, after V lost 3 bases and J lost 5 bases. Germline CDR1 SGHRS, CDR2 YFSETQ. The CDR3 here is CASSSFGTGENIQYF. CDR3 DNA sequence: TGCGCCAGCAGCTCCTTCGGGACAGGGGAAAACATTCAGTACTTC.

This rearrangement joins TRBV5-1 to TRBJ2-5; TRBD2 is a possible D gene (6 bases). The CDR3 runs 13 residues. CDR1 SGHRS and CDR2 YFSETQ come from the germline V gene. With 6 bases removed from V and 2 bases from J, the gap between germline ends came to 11 bases. The CDR3 sequence is CASNLDYQETQYF. Here the CDR3 DNA reads TGCGCCAGCAACCTGGACTATCAAGAGACCCAGTACTTC.

The rearrangement uses TRBV30 and TRBJ2-3; D gene uncertain. V dropped 4 bases and J dropped 5 bases, with 13 bases sitting between them. Per germline, CDR1 GTSNPN and CDR2 SVGIG (reference sequence). The CDR3 contains 13 residues. The CDR3 DNA reads as TGTGCCTGGACCGACGGAGTTGGAGATACGCAGTATTTT. It codes for CAWTDGVGDTQYF.

V gene TRBV30 combines with J gene TRBJ2-2, with D unclear. The CDR3 runs to 13 residues. Looked up from germline, CDR1 is GTSNPN and CDR2 is SVGIG (reference sequence). The CDR3 bases are TGTGTCCTCTCGCTGACTAACACCGGGGAGCTGTTTTTT. It codes for CVLSLTNTGELFF. The full variable domain, with the rest looked up from reference TRBV30 and TRBJ2-2, is SQTIHQWPATLVQPVGSPLSLECTVEGTSNPNLYWYRQAAGRGLQLLFYSVGIGQISSEVPQNLSASRPQDRQFILSSKKLLLSDSGFYLCVLSLTNTGELFFGEGSRLTVL.